A selection of T cell receptor beta chains follows, all from one sample in a study of T-cell memory formation after mild COVID-19. MiXCR, run by TCRdb on the 5' RACE reads, gives a single entry per CDR3 protein. The data contain 450,000 to 700,000 distinct CDR3 sequences, 18% of them singletons. The sample taken for sequencing was PBMCs or a T cell subset sorted from them (not recorded which). These receptors were collected from an adult woman who had mild COVID-19 (a few samples of this study predate the infection). Cell type and time point are not known. Both conserved end residues are part of each CDR3. The D gene is left open where the match is weak. Clone size is shown for a subset of rows, as once, few, many or a class of expanded clone.

TRBJ2-3 | TRBD2 | NA | TRBV3-1 | TGTGCCAGCAGCCAGGTTGCGGGGGGGCGAGCAGATACGCAGTATTTT | CASSQVAGGRADTQYF
TRBJ2-1 | TRBD2 | few | TRBV5-1 | TGCGCCAGCAGCTTGTTGCGGGAGGGCCCCTATGAGCAGTTCTTC | CASSLLREGPYEQFF
TRBJ2-1 | TRBD2 | few | TRBV4-1 | TGCGCCAGCAGCCAAATAGGACTAGCGGGGCAAAAACGCATCTACAATGAGCAGTTCTTC | CASSQIGLAGQKRIYNEQFF
TRBJ1-3 | TRBD1 | few | TRBV7-9 | TGTGCCAGCAGCGAGGGACAGGGCATTTCTGGAAACACCATATATTTT | CASSEGQGISGNTIYF
TRBJ2-3 | TRBD1 | NA | TRBV5-1 | TGCGCCAGCAGCTCGGCGGACAGGAGCACAGATACGCAGTATTTT | CASSSADRSTDTQYF
TRBJ2-3 | NA | many | TRBV12-3/TRBV12-4 | TGTGCCTCACGGGGCGGCACAGATACGCAGTATTTT | CASRGGTDTQYF
TRBJ2-1 | NA | few | TRBV5-1 | TGCGCCAGCAGCTTGCAGGAGACGAGCTCCTACAATGAGCAGTTCTTC | CASSLQETSSYNEQFF
TRBJ2-6 | NA | NA | TRBV24-1 | TGTGCCACCAGTGATCCGGACCCTATCTCTGGGGCCAACGTCCTGACTTTC | CATSDPDPISGANVLTF
TRBJ1-4 | NA | NA | TRBV5-1 | TGCGCCAGCAGCTCCACATCAACCAGTGCAACTAATGAAAAACTGTTTTTT | CASSSTSTSATNEKLFF
TRBJ1-5 | NA | few | TRBV6-2/TRBV6-3 | TGTGCCAGCAGTTACTATAAGGGGATGGGTAGCAATCAGCCCCAGCATTTT | CASSYYKGMGSNQPQHF
TRBJ2-1 | NA | NA | TRBV28 | TGTGCCGCCAGCCAGGGACTGAATGAGCAGTTCTTC | CAASQGLNEQFF
TRBJ2-3 | NA | NA | TRBV6-5 | TGTGCCAGCAGTTACTCAGTTACAGATACGCAGTATTTT | CASSYSVTDTQYF
TRBJ2-2 | TRBD2 | NA | TRBV7-8 | TGTGCCAGCAGCTGGATTCCACGGGGGAGGGTACCAAACACCGGGGAGCTGTTTTTT | CASSWIPRGRVPNTGELFF
TRBJ2-1 | NA | many | TRBV7-9 | TGTGCCAGCAGCTTACTTGAGACCTACAATGAGCAGTTCTTC | CASSLLETYNEQFF
TRBJ2-7 | TRBD1 | NA | TRBV19 | TGTGCCAGTAGTAACAGGGGGAGCGGTTCCTACGAGCAGTACTTC | CASSNRGSGSYEQYF
TRBJ1-6 | NA | few | TRBV7-2 | TGTGCCAGCAGCTACCTTCGGGGGGCCGGTTCACCCCTCCACTTT | CASSYLRGAGSPLHF
TRBJ2-1 | TRBD2 | many | TRBV7-3 | TGTGCCAGCAGCTTGACTAGCGGGAGCAATGAGCAGTTCTTC | CASSLTSGSNEQFF
TRBJ2-1 | NA | many | TRBV11-3 | TGTGCCAGCAGCCCCTGGGACTCAAGCTCCTACAATGAGCAGTTCTTC | CASSPWDSSSYNEQFF
TRBJ2-1 | TRBD1 | NA | TRBV28 | TGTGCCAGCCGGGACAGGGAGGGTTGGAATGAGCAGTTCTTC | CASRDREGWNEQFF
TRBJ2-1 | TRBD2 | few | TRBV29-1 | TGCAGCGTTGAGGCTAGCGGGAGCAGTATGGATGAGCAGTTCTTC | CSVEASGSSMDEQFF
TRBJ1-5 | TRBD1 | few | TRBV2 | TGTGCCAGCAGGGAACAGGGGAAGCAGCCCCAGCATTTT | CASREQGKQPQHF
TRBJ2-2 | TRBD2 | NA | TRBV30 | TGTGCCTGGGGGATAGCGGGAAGGTACACCGGGGAGCTGTTTTTT | CAWGIAGRYTGELFF
TRBJ1-3 | TRBD1 | NA | TRBV9 | TGTGCCAGCAGCGTAGGACAGGGGAGCAACACCATATATTTT | CASSVGQGSNTIYF
TRBJ1-2 | TRBD1 | few | TRBV12-3/TRBV12-4 | TGTGCCAGCAGTTTGAGCGGGACAGAGGACTACACCTTC | CASSLSGTEDYTF
TRBJ1-1 | NA | NA | TRBV6-5 | TGTGCCAGCAGCCGGGGACACTTGAACACTGAAGCTTTCTTT | CASSRGHLNTEAFF
TRBJ2-7 | TRBD2 | few | TRBV6-6 | TGTGCCAGTTCGGAGGGACTAATCTCCTACGAGCAGTACTTC | CASSEGLISYEQYF
TRBJ2-2 | NA | NA | TRBV5-4 | TGTGCCAGCAGCCCGACGGCACTAGTTTCACCCGGGGAGCTGTTTTTT | CASSPTALVSPGELFF
TRBJ1-6 | TRBD1 | few | TRBV5-1 | TGCGCCAGCAGCTGGGGGAACAGGGGGTCAGGTTCACCCCTCCACTTT | CASSWGNRGSGSPLHF
TRBJ1-5 | NA | many | TRBV12-3/TRBV12-4 | TGTGCCAGCAGTTTTTCGGGGGGTAGGAGAAATCAGCCCCAGCATTTT | CASSFSGGRRNQPQHF
TRBJ2-7 | NA | few | TRBV5-1 | TGCGCCAGCAGCCCAAGCGGGCCAGGGGGTATTTTCGAGCAGTACTTC | CASSPSGPGGIFEQYF
TRBJ2-7 | NA | NA | TRBV6-4 | TGTGCCAGCAGTGAAGAGTGCGATCTAGTAGAATACGAGCAGTACTTC | CASSEECDLVEYEQYF
TRBJ2-1 | NA | NA | TRBV7-2 | TGTGCCAGCAGCTTAGCGGAGGTCAATGAGCAGTTCTTC | CASSLAEVNEQFF
TRBJ2-1 | TRBD2 | NA | TRBV3-1 | TGTGCCAGCAGCGCTAGCGGGAGCTCTGACCTTTACAATGAGCAGTTCTTC | CASSASGSSDLYNEQFF